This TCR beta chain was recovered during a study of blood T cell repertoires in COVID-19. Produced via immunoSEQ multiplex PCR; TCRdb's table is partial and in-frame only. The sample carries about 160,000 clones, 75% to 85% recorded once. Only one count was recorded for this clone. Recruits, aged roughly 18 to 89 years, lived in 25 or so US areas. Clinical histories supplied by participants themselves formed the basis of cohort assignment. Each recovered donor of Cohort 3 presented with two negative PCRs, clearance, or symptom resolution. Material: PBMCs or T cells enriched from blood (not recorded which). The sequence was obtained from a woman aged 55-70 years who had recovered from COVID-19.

CDR3 DNA sequence: TGTGCCAGCAGCTATGGTGGGGCCACCTACGAGCAGTACTTC. As protein: CASSYGGATYEQYF. This chain uses TRBV5-6 with TRBJ2-7; possible D gene TRBD1, 5 bases. This CDR3 is 14 amino acids long. Trimming took 3 bases from V and 2 from J, leaving 12 bases between them. Germline V gives CDR1 SGHDT, CDR2 YYEEEE.